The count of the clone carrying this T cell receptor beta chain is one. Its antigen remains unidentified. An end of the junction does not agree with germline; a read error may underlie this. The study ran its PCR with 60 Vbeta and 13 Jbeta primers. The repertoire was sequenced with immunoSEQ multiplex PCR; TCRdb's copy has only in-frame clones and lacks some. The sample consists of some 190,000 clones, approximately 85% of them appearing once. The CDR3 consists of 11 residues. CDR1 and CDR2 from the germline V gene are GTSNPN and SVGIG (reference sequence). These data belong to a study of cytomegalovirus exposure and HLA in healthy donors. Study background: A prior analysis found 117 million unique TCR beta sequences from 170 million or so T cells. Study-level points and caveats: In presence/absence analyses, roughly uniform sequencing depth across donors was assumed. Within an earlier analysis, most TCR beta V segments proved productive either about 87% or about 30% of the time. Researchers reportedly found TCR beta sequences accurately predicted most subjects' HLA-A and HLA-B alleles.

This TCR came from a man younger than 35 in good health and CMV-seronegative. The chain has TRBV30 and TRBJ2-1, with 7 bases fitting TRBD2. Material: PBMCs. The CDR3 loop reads CAWDRRREAIF. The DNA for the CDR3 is TGTGCCTGGGACAGACGACGGGAGGCGATCTTC.